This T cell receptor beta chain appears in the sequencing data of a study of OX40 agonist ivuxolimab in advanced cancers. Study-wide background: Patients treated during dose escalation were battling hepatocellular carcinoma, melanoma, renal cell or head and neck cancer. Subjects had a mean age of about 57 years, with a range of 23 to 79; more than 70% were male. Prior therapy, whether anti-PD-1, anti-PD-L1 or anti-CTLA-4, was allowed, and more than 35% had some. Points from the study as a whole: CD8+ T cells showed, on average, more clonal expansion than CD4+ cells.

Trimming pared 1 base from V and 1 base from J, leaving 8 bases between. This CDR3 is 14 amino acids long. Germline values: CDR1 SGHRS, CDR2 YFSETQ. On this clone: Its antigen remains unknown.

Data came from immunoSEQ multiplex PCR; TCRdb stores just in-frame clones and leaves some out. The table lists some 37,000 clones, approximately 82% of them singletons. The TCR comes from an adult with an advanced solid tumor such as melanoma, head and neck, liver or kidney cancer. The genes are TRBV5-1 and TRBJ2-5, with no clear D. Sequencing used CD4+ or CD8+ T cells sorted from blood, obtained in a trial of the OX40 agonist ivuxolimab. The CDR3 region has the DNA TGCGCCAGCAGCTTGCGGCCAAGCCAAGAGACCCAGTACTTC. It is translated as CASSLRPSQETQYF.